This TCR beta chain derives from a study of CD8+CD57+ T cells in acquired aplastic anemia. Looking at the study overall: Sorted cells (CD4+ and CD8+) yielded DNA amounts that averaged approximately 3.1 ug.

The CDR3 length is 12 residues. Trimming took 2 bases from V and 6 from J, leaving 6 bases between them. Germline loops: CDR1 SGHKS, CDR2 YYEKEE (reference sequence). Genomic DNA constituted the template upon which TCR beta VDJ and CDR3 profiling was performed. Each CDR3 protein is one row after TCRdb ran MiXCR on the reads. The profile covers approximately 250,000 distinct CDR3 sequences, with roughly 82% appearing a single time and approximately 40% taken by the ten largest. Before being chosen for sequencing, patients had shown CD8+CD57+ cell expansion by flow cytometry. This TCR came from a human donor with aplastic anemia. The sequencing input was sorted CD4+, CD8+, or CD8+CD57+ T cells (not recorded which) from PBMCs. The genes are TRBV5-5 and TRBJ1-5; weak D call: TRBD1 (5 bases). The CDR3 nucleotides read TGTGCCAGCAGCTTCGGGACTCAGCCCCAGCATTTT. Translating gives CASSFGTQPQHF. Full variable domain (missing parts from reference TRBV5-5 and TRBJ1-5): DAGVTQSPTHLIKTRGQQVTLRCSPISGHKSVSWYQQVLGQGPQFIFQYYEKEERGRGNFPDRFSARQFPNYSSELNVNALLLGDSALYLCASSFGTQPQHFGDGTRLSIL.